This T cell receptor beta chain was sequenced for a study of response to subunit inactivated influenza vaccine. With respect to this clonotype: The antigen remains unidentified.

TCRdb called the RT-PCR reads again in MiXCR, with one record for every CDR3 protein. The sample records 590,000 or so distinct CDR3 sequences, 14% being singletons. Points from the study as a whole: A suggestion made by the authors is that each seasonal influenza vaccination recruits few new T cells.

This receptor was taken from a man between 50 and 59 years old who received an inactivated influenza vaccine. The sequencing used PBMCs from blood, collected 14 days before vaccination.

The CDR3 nucleotides are TGCAGTGCTAGGGGGCCCCCAGGACAGTTCTTC. As protein: CSARGPPGQFF. J is TRBJ2-1 and V is TRBV20-1; D is perhaps TRBD1 (5 bases). Germline CDR1 reads DFQATT; CDR2 reads SNEGSKA (reference sequence). This CDR3 spans 11 amino acids. With 3 bases removed from V and 13 bases from J, the gap between germline ends came to 13 bases.